This section outlines one TCR beta chain sequence together with its context. Its antigen remains undetermined. One base away there is no much larger clone; base qualities are not given. This sample was taken from a study of blood T cell repertoires in COVID-19 (dated by TCRdb to 2018 to 2020). Context from the whole study: Samples from collaborators originated in the United States, Italy and Spain and spanned both the acute and convalescent phases of COVID-19. The repertoires were released in a freely available public database meant as a resource for research on the immune response to SARS-CoV-2. The samples were drawn from two sources: the first 160 participants of the ongoing ImmuneRACE study, and over 1,000 subjects contributed by 6 global collaborators. Where available, HLA class I and class II types were taken from metadata supplied by the sample provider and were not determined by assay-based typing. Subjects who had been exposed to COVID-19, were actively infected with it, or had recovered from it provided the deeply sampled blood TCRbeta repertoires that made up the dataset. The material from the prospective study consisted of cDNA or gDNA derived from T cells, B-cell-depleted T cells, or PBMCs. Sample metadata almost always included a de-identified subject ID, COVID-19 status, age in years and sex.

Whole blood was collected in K2EDTA tubes by collaborating institutions according to the institutions' own protocols. For TCRbeta analysis, collaborators shipped samples in one of three forms: frozen whole blood, isolated PBMCs, or DNA extracted from either of those sample types. What the study reported, not specific to this receptor: The amount of clinical and demographic metadata varied by source and participant and was provided uncurated.

The immunoSEQ Assay, a bias-controlled multiplex PCR, was used to amplify TCRbeta CDR3 regions from genomic DNA. The published analysis was carried out like this. Nucleated cell counts per sample were estimated from amplification of reference gene primers within the assay. Sequence reads were collapsed and filtered to measure the absolute abundance of every unique TCRbeta CDR3 rearrangement. For each sample, productive Simpson clonality was calculated as the square root of Simpson's diversity index over productive rearrangements. TCRdb mirrors the immuneACCESS table, restricted to in-frame sequences. Some clones are absent from its copies; in checked studies, under half trace to an unresolved V gene, and the reason for the others is unknown. V and J calls and clone size are copied from that table; D and trimming were computed from the DNA. For this sample the table gives approximately 250,000 clones, of which about 87% were detected only once. The top ten hold 7.5% to 9% of the sample.

The CDR3 starts with the cysteine, ends with the phenylalanine, and has 14 residues. The sequence is cut down to CDR3 DNA, 42 bases in frame from base 1. CDR1 SGHNT and CDR2 YENEEA are derived from the germline V gene. Unmatched junction bases come to 8, with V trimmed by 4 bases and J by 8 bases. In this chain, TRBV11-3 is recombined with TRBJ2-1, with 7 bases aligning to TRBD1. Sequenced input: peripheral blood. This receptor was taken from a human donor in a cohort sampled during active COVID-19. The DNA reads as follows: TGTGCCAGCAGCTCGGAAGGACAGGCCGATGAGCAGTTCTTC. Its protein reads: CASSSEGQADEQFF.